The 20 T cell receptor beta chains below all came from one sample that was sequenced in a study of shared clonotypes between healthy human individuals (dated by TCRdb to about 2020). Libraries were constructed by the immunoSEQ multiplex PCR assay. The table was pulled from immuneACCESS by TCRdb, which kept in-frame rearrangements only. Such tables lose some clones; where checked, under half of the loss comes from unresolved V genes, and the rest has no known cause. This sample has hundreds of thousands of clones in its table, and 70% to 80% of those were observed once. Around 14% of the sample belongs to the ten largest clones. The sample taken for sequencing was PBMCs. The source of these receptors is a woman between 40 and 55 years old in good health. Some clones in this sample may be carry-over from other donors' samples.

The rearrangement joins TRBV18 to TRBJ1-1, with a possible D match to TRBD1 (5 bases). Germline values: CDR1 KGHSH, CDR2 LQKENI. Trimming took off 6 bases at V and 8 bases at J, with 10 bases between the two ends. There are 11 residues in the CDR3. CDR3 sequence reads: CASSAGEEAFF. The CDR3 DNA reads TGTGCCAGCTCGGCGGGGGAAGAAGCTTTCTTT.

A note on this clone: Its ends do not fully match the called genes, so a read error is possible. Other DNA sequences of this sample code for an identical CDR3. The chain combines TRBV13 with TRBJ2-4, with D possibly TRBD1 on 5 matching bases. This CDR3 spans 13 amino acids. The germline gives CDR1 PRHDT, CDR2 FYEKMQ (reference sequence). CDR3 protein: CASSKGAKNIQYF. CDR3 sequence (DNA): TGTGCTAGCAGCAAGGGGGCCAAAAACATTCAGTACTTC.

This chain joins TRBV5-4 and TRBJ2-7; TRBD2 agrees at 11 bases. Looked up from germline, CDR1 is SGHNT and CDR2 is YYREEE (reference sequence). V lost 6 bases to trimming and J lost 4 bases; unmatched junction nucleotides: 12. The CDR3 covers 16 residues. CDR3 sequence reads: CASTSRLAGGGYEQYF. CDR3 coding DNA: TGTGCCAGCACCTCGAGGCTAGCGGGAGGAGGGTACGAGCAGTACTTC.

The chain employs TRBV4-2 and TRBJ1-2, with D perhaps TRBD1 (5 bases). Germline V gene lookup returns CDR1 LGHNA and CDR2 YNFKEQ. V was pared by 0 bases and J by 1 base, with 9 bases between. CDR3 size: 15 residues. The CDR3 DNA reads TGTGCCAGCAGCCAAGATTTGACAGATAACTATGGCTACACCTTC. Translated: CASSQDLTDNYGYTF.

This clone was seen a single time. The rearrangement joins TRBV11-2 to TRBJ2-7; 9 nucleotides agree with TRBD2. After removal of 5 bases from V and 6 bases from J, the junction contained 2 bases not matched to a gene. The CDR3 is 12 amino acids. Germline V gene lookup returns CDR1 SGHAT and CDR2 FQNNGV. The CDR3 sequence is CASSRSGSEQYF. The CDR3 nucleotides read TGTGCCAGCAGCCGTAGCGGGAGCGAGCAGTACTTC.

This clone came up once. This chain's CDR3 is CASSCGRIGPLYSNQPQHF. As DNA, the CDR3 is TGTGCCAGCAGCTGCGGGCGGATCGGGCCCCTTTATAGCAATCAGCCCCAGCATTTT. The chain is built from TRBV5-5 and TRBJ1-5, with D hard to call. Germline-derived CDR1 and CDR2 are SGHKS and YYEKEE (reference sequence). Trimming removed 3 bases at V and 0 bases at J, with 22 bases between. This CDR3 comprises 19 residues.

V is TRBV28 and J is TRBJ2-3; 8 bases align to TRBD2. The CDR3 covers 16 residues. Trimming removed 5 bases from V and 3 bases from J; junction bases left unmatched: 10. The germline V gene has CDR1 MDHEN and CDR2 SYDVKM. CDR3 bases: TGTGCCAGCAGTGCGACCGGGAGGGCGACAACAGATACGCAGTATTTT. Residues: CASSATGRATTDTQYF. Based on the CDR3 plus reference TRBV28 and TRBJ2-3, the full variable domain is DVKVTQSSRYLVKRTGEKVFLECVQDMDHENMFWYRQDPGLGLRLIYFSYDVKMKEKGDIPEGYSVSREKKERFSLILESASTNQTSMYLCASSATGRATTDTQYFGPGTRLTVL.

This chain joins TRBV7-2 and TRBJ2-3; no clear D. CDR1 SGHTA and CDR2 FQGNSA come from the germline V gene. With 3 bases removed from V and 6 bases from J, the gap between germline ends came to 7 bases. This CDR3 has 12 residues. CDR3 loop: CASSFPPDTQYF. The CDR3 nucleotides are TGTGCCAGCAGCTTCCCGCCGGATACGCAGTATTTT.

The V call is TRBV5-5, the J call TRBJ2-3; no definite D call. Germline V gene sequence: CDR1 SGHKS, CDR2 YYEKEE (reference sequence). The CDR3 has 14 residues. Trimming stripped 6 bases from V and 2 bases from J, with 13 bases between. The CDR3 sequence is CASTKGRYTDTQYF. DNA of the CDR3: TGTGCCAGCACCAAAGGACGGTACACAGATACGCAGTATTTT.

The V and J genes are TRBV4-2 and TRBJ2-3; 8 positions match TRBD1. This CDR3 is built from 18 residues. The V and J ends lost 0 bases and 5 bases, in that order; junction bases with no gene match: 13. Germline V gives CDR1 LGHNA, CDR2 YNFKEQ. CDR3 sequence (DNA): TGTGCCAGCAGCCAAGATGCAGGACAGGGAAGGGTAGGAGATACGCAGTATTTT. Protein sequence: CASSQDAGQGRVGDTQYF.

The chain is built from TRBV5-1 and TRBJ1-1; D not resolved. CDR1 and CDR2 from the germline V gene are SGHRS and YFSETQ. CDR3 length: 13 amino acids. V lost 0 bases, J lost 1 base, and 4 bases lay in between. The CDR3 DNA sequence: TGCGCCAGCAGCTTGGGTACGAACACTGAAGCTTTCTTT. It encodes CASSLGTNTEAFF. The whole variable domain, filled in from reference TRBV5-1 and TRBJ1-1, reads KAGVTQTPRYLIKTRGQQVTLSCSPISGHRSVSWYQQTPGQGLQFLFEYFSETQRNKGNFPGRFSGRQFSNSRSEMNVSTLELGDSALYLCASSLGTNTEAFFGQGTRLTVV.

The V call is TRBV10-1, the J call TRBJ2-5; 13 bases are shared with TRBD2. V shed 2 bases, J shed 5 bases, and the junction held 5 bases outside the gene matches. The CDR3 contains 16 residues. Germline V gives CDR1 WNHNN, CDR2 SYGVQD (reference sequence). The CDR3 here is CASSEGLAGVLETQYF. CDR3 sequence (DNA): TGCGCCAGCAGTGAGGGACTAGCGGGAGTCTTGGAGACCCAGTACTTC.

V usage is TRBV10-3 and J usage is TRBJ2-2, with 7 positions matching TRBD2. From germline, CDR1 is ENHRY and CDR2 SYGVKD. The CDR3 extends over 13 amino acids. V shed 4 bases, J shed 6 bases, and the junction held 2 bases outside the gene matches. CDR3 nucleotides: TGTGCCATCAGTGGACTAGCACCCGGGGAGCTGTTTTTT. This codes for CAISGLAPGELFF.

The V and J genes are TRBV28 and TRBJ2-7, with D hard to call. CDR1 and CDR2 from the germline V gene are MDHEN and SYDVKM. The V end lost 2 bases, the J end lost 0 bases, and 8 bases lay between the germline ends. The CDR3 totals 14 residues. This CDR3 reads CASSLHGNSYEQYF. The CDR3, as DNA: TGTGCCAGCAGTTTACATGGCAACTCCTACGAGCAGTACTTC.

This chain connects TRBV27 to TRBJ1-5; D call uncertain. CDR1 and CDR2 from the germline V gene are MNHEY and SMNVEV (reference sequence). V was pared by 5 bases and J by 0 bases, with 17 bases between. This CDR3 has 17 amino acids. The CDR3, as DNA: TGTGCCAGCAGTCCGCCTGCGGCAGCCGGTAGCAATCAGCCCCAGCATTTT. Its translation is CASSPPAAAGSNQPQHF.

For this clone: A far larger clone is just one base off, so this is likely a read error. Other DNA sequences from this sample encode an identical CDR3 as well. The CDR3 DNA is TGTGCCAGCAGCTTGGGGACAGGAGTTGAGGACACTGAAGCTTTCTTT. It yields the protein CASSLGTGVEDTEAFF. The rearrangement uses TRBV5-6 and TRBJ1-1; 7 positions match TRBD1. Germline-derived CDR1 and CDR2 are SGHDT and YYEEEE. V lost 0 bases to trimming and J lost 3 bases; unmatched junction nucleotides: 8. This CDR3 has 16 residues.

Here the CDR3 reads CASSFVAQPNVPNEKLFF. As DNA, the CDR3 is TGTGCCAGCAGCTTCGTAGCCCAGCCCAACGTCCCGAATGAAAAACTGTTTTTT. The chain has TRBV11-2 and TRBJ1-4; D unresolved. Per the germline V gene, CDR1 is SGHAT and CDR2 is FQNNGV. The CDR3 consists of 18 residues. Trimming pared 3 bases from V and 5 bases from J, leaving 22 bases between.

This chain links TRBV7-2 with TRBJ1-1, with D tentatively TRBD1 (5 bases). CDR3 length equals 14 residues. The V gene's germline CDR1 is SGHTA and CDR2 FQGNSA. The ends were cut back, 1 base at V and 4 bases at J, with 10 bases in the middle. The CDR3 nucleotides are TGTGCCAGCAGCTTAGTCACGGGGGGCACTGAAGCTTTCTTT. It yields the protein CASSLVTGGTEAFF.

This chain uses TRBV7-8 with TRBJ2-3; 8 bases are shared with TRBD1. The V gene's germline CDR1 is SGHVS and CDR2 FQNEAQ. CDR3 length equals 16 residues. V lost 2 bases, J lost 2 bases, and 6 bases stayed unmatched. The CDR3 DNA sequence: TGTGCCAGCAGCTTACCCGACAGGGGACCCACAGATACGCAGTATTTT. This gives the protein CASSLPDRGPTDTQYF. Full variable domain (remainder filled in from reference TRBV7-8 and TRBJ2-3): GAGVSQSPRYKVAKRGQDVALRCDPISGHVSLFWYQQALGQGPEFLTYFQNEAQLDKSGLPSDRFFAERPEGSVSTLKIQRTQQEDSAVYLCASSLPDRGPTDTQYFGPGTRLTVL.

This clone has a single count. The chain's CDR3 is CASSVEGIRGYTF. In DNA form, the CDR3 reads TGTGCCAGCAGCGTAGAGGGAATCAGGGGCTACACCTTC. The chain has TRBV9 and TRBJ1-2; D is unresolved. CDR1 and CDR2 from the germline V gene are SGDLS and YYNGEE. V was trimmed by 0 bases and J by 8 bases, leaving 11 bases between them. The CDR3 has 13 amino acids.